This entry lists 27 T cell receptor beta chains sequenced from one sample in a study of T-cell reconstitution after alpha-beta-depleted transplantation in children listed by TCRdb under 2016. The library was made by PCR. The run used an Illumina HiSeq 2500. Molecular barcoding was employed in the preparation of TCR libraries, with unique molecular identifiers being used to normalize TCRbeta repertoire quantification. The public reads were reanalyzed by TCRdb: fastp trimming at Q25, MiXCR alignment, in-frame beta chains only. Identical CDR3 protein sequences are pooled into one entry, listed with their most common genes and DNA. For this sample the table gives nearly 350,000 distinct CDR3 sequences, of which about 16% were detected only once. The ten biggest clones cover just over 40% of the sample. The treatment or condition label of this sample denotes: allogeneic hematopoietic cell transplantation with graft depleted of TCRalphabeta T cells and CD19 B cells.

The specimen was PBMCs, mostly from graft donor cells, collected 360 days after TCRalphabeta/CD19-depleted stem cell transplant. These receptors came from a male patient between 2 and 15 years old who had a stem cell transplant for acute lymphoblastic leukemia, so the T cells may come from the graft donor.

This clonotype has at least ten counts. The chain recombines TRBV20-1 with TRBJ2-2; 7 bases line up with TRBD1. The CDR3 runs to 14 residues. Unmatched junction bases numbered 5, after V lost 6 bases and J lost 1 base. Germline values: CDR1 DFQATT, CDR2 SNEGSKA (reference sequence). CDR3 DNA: TGCAGTGCCACCGGACAGGAGAACACCGGGGAGCTGTTTTTT. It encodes CSATGQENTGELFF.

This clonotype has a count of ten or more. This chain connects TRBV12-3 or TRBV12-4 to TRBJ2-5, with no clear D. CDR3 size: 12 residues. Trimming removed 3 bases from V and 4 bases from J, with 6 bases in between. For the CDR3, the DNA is TGTGCCAGCAGTTTGAGTGGAGAGACCCAGTACTTC. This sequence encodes CASSLSGETQYF.

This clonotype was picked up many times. The CDR3 sequence: CASSLSTSGYEQYF. The CDR3 DNA reads TGTGCCAGCAGTTTAAGTACTAGTGGCTACGAGCAGTACTTC. The chain couples TRBV27 to TRBJ2-7, with a tentative D call TRBD2 (5 bases). V lost 2 bases to trimming and J lost 3 bases, with 11 bases between them. The germline V gene encodes CDR1 MNHEY and CDR2 SMNVEV (reference sequence). This CDR3 is built from 14 residues.

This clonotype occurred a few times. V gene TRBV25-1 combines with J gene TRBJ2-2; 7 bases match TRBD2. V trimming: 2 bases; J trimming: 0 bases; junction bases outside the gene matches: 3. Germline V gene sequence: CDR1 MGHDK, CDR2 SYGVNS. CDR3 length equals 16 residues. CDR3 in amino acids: CASSELGGSNTGELFF. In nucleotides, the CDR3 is TGTGCCAGCAGTGAACTGGGGGGGTCGAACACCGGGGAGCTGTTTTTT.

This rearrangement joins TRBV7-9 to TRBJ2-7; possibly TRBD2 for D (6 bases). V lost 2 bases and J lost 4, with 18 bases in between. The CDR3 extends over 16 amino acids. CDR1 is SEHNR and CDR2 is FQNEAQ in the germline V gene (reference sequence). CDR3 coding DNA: TGTGCCAGCAGCTTATCCCTCGGAGGGGAACGGTACGAGCAGTACTTC. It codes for CASSLSLGGERYEQYF.

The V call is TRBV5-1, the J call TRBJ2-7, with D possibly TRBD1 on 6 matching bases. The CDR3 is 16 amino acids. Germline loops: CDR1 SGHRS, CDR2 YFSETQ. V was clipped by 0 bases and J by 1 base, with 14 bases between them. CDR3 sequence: CASSLASRTDSYEQYF. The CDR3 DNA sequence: TGCGCCAGCAGCTTGGCCAGTAGGACAGATTCCTACGAGCAGTACTTC.

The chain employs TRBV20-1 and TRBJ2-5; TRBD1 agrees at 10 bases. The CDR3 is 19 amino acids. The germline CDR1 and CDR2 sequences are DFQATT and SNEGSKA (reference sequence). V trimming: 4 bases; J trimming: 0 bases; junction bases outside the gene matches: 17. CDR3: CSANPPTGTGEGYQETQYF. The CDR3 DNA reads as TGCAGTGCTAACCCCCCCACGGGGACAGGGGAGGGGTACCAAGAGACCCAGTACTTC.

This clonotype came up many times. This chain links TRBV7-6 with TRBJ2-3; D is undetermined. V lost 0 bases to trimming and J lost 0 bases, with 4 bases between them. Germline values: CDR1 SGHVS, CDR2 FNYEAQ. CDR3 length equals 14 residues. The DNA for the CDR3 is TGTGCCAGCAGCTTAGCGTACAGCACAGATACGCAGTATTTT. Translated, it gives CASSLAYSTDTQYF.

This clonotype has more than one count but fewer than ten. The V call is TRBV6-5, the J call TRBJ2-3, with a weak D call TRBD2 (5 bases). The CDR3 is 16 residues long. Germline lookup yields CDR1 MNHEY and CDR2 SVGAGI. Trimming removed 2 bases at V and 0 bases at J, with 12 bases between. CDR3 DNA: TGTGCCAGCAGTTACACCAGACGGACTAGCACAGATACGCAGTATTTT. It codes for CASSYTRRTSTDTQYF.

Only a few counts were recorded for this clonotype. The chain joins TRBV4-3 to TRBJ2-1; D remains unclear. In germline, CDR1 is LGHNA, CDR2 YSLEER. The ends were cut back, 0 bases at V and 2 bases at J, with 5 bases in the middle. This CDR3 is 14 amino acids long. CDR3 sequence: CASSQDVPYNEQFF. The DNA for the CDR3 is TGCGCCAGCAGCCAAGATGTGCCCTACAATGAGCAGTTCTTC.

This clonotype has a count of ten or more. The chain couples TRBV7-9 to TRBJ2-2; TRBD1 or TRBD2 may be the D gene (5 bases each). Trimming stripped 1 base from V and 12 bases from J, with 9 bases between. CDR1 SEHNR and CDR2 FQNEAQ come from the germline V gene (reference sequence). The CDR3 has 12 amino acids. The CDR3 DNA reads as TGTGCCAGCAGCTTAGTAAGGGGACAGCTGTTTTTT. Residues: CASSLVRGQLFF.

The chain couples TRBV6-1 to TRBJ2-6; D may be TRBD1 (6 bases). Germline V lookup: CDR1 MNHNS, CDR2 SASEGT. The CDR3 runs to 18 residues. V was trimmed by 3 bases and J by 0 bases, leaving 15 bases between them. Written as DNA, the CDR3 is TGTGCCAGCAGTGACGCAGGGGTGGGGATCTCTGGGGCCAACGTCCTGACTTTC. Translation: CASSDAGVGISGANVLTF.

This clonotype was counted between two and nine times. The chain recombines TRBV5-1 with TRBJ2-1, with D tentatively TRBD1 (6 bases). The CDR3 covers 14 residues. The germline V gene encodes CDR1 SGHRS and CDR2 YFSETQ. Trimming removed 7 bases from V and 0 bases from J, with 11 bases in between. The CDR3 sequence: CASSADSSYNEQFF. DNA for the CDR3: TGCGCCAGCTCAGCGGACAGCTCCTACAATGAGCAGTTCTTC.

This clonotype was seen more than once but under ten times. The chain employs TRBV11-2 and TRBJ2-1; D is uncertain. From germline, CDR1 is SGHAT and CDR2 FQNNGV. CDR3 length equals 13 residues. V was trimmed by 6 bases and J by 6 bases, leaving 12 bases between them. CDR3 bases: TGTGCCAGCAGATCAATAAGGCGCAATGAGCAGTTCTTC. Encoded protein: CASRSIRRNEQFF.

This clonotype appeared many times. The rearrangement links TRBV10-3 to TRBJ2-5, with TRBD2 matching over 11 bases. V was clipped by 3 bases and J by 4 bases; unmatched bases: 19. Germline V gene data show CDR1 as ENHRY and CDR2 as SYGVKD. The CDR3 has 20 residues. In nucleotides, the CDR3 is TGTGCCATCAGTGACCCGGGGCTGCCTAGCGGGAGGCCAAGAGGAGAGACCCAGTACTTC. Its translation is CAISDPGLPSGRPRGETQYF.

This CDR3 is CASMGNQQYF. The CDR3 DNA is TGTGCCAGCATGGGAAATCAGCAGTACTTC. The genes are TRBV28 and TRBJ2-7; no clear D. Deletions cut 7 bases from V and 8 bases from J, with 9 bases between. From germline, CDR1 is MDHEN and CDR2 SYDVKM. CDR3 length equals 10 residues.

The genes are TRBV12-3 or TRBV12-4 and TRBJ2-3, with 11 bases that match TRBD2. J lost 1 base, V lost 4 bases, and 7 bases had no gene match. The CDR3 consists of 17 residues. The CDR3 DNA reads TGTGCCAGCAGTTCACGACTAGCGGGAAAGGGCACAGATACGCAGTATTTT. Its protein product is CASSSRLAGKGTDTQYF.

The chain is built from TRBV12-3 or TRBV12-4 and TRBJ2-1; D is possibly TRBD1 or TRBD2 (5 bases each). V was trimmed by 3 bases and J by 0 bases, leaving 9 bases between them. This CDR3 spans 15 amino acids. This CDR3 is CASSFEGSSYNEQFF. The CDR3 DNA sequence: TGTGCCAGCAGTTTTGAGGGGTCCTCCTACAATGAGCAGTTCTTC.

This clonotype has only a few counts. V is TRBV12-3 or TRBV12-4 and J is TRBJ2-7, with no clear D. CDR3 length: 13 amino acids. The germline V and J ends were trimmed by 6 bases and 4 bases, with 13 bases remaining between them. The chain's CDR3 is CASSRGQLYEQYF. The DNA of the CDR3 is TGTGCCAGCAGCCGTGGGCAACTGTACGAGCAGTACTTC.

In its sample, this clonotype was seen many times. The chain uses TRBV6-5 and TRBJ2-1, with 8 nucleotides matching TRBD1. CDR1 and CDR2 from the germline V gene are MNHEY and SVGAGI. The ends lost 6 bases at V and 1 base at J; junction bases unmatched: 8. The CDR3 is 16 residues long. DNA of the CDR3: TGTGCCAGCAGCCCCGACAGGGGACTTTCCTACAATGAGCAGTTCTTC. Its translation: CASSPDRGLSYNEQFF.

The CDR3 loop reads CASSLYPAGTGNTGELFF. The CDR3 nucleotides are TGTGCCAGCAGCTTATATCCCGCCGGGACAGGGAACACCGGGGAGCTGTTTTTT. V usage is TRBV11-2 and J usage is TRBJ2-2; TRBD1 matches 8 bases. The ends lost 2 bases at V and 1 base at J; junction bases unmatched: 9. Germline CDR1 SGHAT, CDR2 FQNNGV. The CDR3 has 18 residues.

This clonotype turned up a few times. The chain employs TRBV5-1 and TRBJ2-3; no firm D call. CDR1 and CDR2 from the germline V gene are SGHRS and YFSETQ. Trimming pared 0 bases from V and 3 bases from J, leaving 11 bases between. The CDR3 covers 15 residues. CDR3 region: CASSLAALSTDTQYF. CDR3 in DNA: TGCGCCAGCAGCTTGGCGGCTCTATCTACAGATACGCAGTATTTT. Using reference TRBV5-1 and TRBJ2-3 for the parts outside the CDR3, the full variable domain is KAGVTQTPRYLIKTRGQQVTLSCSPISGHRSVSWYQQTPGQGLQFLFEYFSETQRNKGNFPGRFSGRQFSNSRSEMNVSTLELGDSALYLCASSLAALSTDTQYFGPGTRLTVL.

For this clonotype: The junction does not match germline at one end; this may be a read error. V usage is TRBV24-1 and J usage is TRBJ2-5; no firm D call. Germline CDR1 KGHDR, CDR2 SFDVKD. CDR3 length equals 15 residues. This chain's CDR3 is CATSDLVYVQGTQYF. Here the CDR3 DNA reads TGTGCCACCAGTGATTTGGTTTATGTCCAAGGGACCCAGTACTTC.

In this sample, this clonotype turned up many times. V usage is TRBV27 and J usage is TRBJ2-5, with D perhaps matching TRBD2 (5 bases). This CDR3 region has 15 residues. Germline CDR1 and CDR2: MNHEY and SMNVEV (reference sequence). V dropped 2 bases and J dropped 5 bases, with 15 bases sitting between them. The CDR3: CASSLEPGSMETQYF. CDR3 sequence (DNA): TGTGCCAGCAGTTTAGAACCGGGGAGTATGGAGACCCAGTACTTC.

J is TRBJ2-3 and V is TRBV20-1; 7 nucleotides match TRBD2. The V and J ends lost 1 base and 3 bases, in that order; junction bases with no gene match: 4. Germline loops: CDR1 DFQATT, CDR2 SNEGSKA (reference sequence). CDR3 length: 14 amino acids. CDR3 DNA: TGCAGTGCTAGAGGGACGGGACTAACAGATACGCAGTATTTT. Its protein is CSARGTGLTDTQYF.

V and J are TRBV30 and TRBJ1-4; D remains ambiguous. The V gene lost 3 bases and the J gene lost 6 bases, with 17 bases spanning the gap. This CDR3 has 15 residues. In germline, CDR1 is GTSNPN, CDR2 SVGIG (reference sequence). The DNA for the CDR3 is TGTGCCTGGAGAACCCCGTGGAGCTACGATGAAAAACTGTTTTTT. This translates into CAWRTPWSYDEKLFF.

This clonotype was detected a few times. The CDR3 DNA reads TGCAGTGCTAGATACAATGAGCAGTTCTTC. Protein sequence: CSARYNEQFF. The chain couples TRBV20-1 to TRBJ2-1; unclear D gene. This CDR3 has 10 amino acids. CDR1 is DFQATT and CDR2 is SNEGSKA in the germline V gene (reference sequence). V was pared by 2 bases and J by 4 bases, with 0 bases between.